The next 29 T cell receptor beta chains were all read from a single sample in a study of neurological immune-mediated disorders (dated by TCRdb to between 2018 and 2021). In light of the paper, this sample's time point label describes: longitudinal time-point 3. To prepare the library, 5' RACE was applied. These reads were obtained on an Illumina HiSeq 2500. In TCRdb, the public reads were trimmed at Q25 with fastp and aligned with MiXCR, with productive beta chains retained. Here each entry gathers all rows of one CDR3 protein and keeps the most common genes and DNA. In all, the sample holds around 51,000 distinct CDR3 sequences, and about 13% of those were seen once. The top ten clones comprise around 10% of the sample. What was sequenced was PBMCs. The receptors shown here come from a male donor with HTLV-1-associated myelopathy (HAM/TSP).

Within the sample, this clonotype is medium-sized. J is TRBJ2-4 and V is TRBV5-1; no firm D call. V was cut by 2 bases and J by 4 bases, with 13 bases left in between. The CDR3 spans 15 residues. Germline V gene lookup returns CDR1 SGHRS and CDR2 YFSETQ. In DNA form, the CDR3 reads TGCGCCAGCAGCTTCGTACAGCTAGTAAAAAACATTCAGTACTTC. Translating gives CASSFVQLVKNIQYF. The entire variable domain, with the rest obtained from reference TRBV5-1 and TRBJ2-4, is as follows: KAGVTQTPRYLIKTRGQQVTLSCSPISGHRSVSWYQQTPGQGLQFLFEYFSETQRNKGNFPGRFSGRQFSNSRSEMNVSTLELGDSALYLCASSFVQLVKNIQYFGAGTRLSVL.

This clonotype was counted ten times or more. The chain joins TRBV9 to TRBJ1-4, with TRBD1 as a possible D gene (5 bases). V lost 0 bases to trimming and J lost 7 bases, with 10 bases between them. The length of the CDR3 is 14 residues. Germline assignment: CDR1 SGDLS and CDR2 YYNGEE. The CDR3, as DNA: TGTGCCAGCAGCGTAGCTCAGGGTAGTGAAAAACTGTTTTTT. Translated: CASSVAQGSEKLFF. Supplemented by reference TRBV9 and TRBJ1-4, the full variable domain reads DSGVTQTPKHLITATGQRVTLRCSPRSGDLSVYWYQQSLDQGLQFLIQYYNGEERAKGNILERFSAQQFPDLHSELNLSSLELGDSALYFCASSVAQGSEKLFFGSGTQLSVL.

This clonotype was recorded many times. This chain uses TRBV10-3 with TRBJ1-1; D possibly corresponds to TRBD1 (5 bases). The CDR3 has 14 residues. The germline gives CDR1 ENHRY, CDR2 SYGVKD. The germline V and J ends were trimmed by 8 bases and 4 bases, with 17 bases remaining between them. The CDR3 loop is CAIRRGGVGTEAFF. The CDR3 nucleotides read TGTGCCATCCGGCGGGGGGGGGTGGGCACTGAAGCTTTCTTT.

This clonotype was observed many times. The chain joins TRBV5-1 to TRBJ2-7, with 7 bases fitting TRBD1. This CDR3 has 15 amino acids. The germline gives CDR1 SGHRS, CDR2 YFSETQ. J gave up 6 bases and V 0 bases, and 9 bases lay outside the gene matches. DNA for the CDR3: TGCGCCAGCAGCTTGGCGAGGACAGGTTGGCGCGAGCAGTACTTC. Protein product: CASSLARTGWREQYF.

The chain links TRBV28 to TRBJ2-3; D call uncertain. Germline CDR1 and CDR2: MDHEN and SYDVKM. This CDR3 region has 18 residues. V was cut by 5 bases and J by 0 bases, with 21 bases left in between. The CDR3 DNA is TGTGCCAGCAGTCTATTCGATGGGTCCCGAAGAAGCACAGATACGCAGTATTTT. It specifies CASSLFDGSRRSTDTQYF.

There are many counts of this clonotype. This sequence joins TRBV10-3 and TRBJ2-3; perhaps TRBD2 as D (6 bases). V was shortened by 6 bases and J by 4 bases, with 14 bases between the two germline ends. Germline V lookup: CDR1 ENHRY, CDR2 SYGVKD. The CDR3 loop spans 14 amino acids. CDR3 residues: CAIRRTSFADTQYF. CDR3 coding DNA: TGTGCCATCAGGCGAACTAGCTTTGCAGATACGCAGTATTTT.

In its sample, this clonotype was seen many times. The V gene is TRBV10-3, the J gene TRBJ2-7; no clear D gene. The V end lost 5 bases, the J end lost 5 bases, and 7 bases lay between the germline ends. This CDR3 has 11 amino acids. Germline V gene lookup returns CDR1 ENHRY and CDR2 SYGVKD. The CDR3 DNA is TGTGCCATCAGTCTAGGTGACGAGCAGTACTTC. Encoded protein: CAISLGDEQYF.

This clonotype was seen at least ten times. The chain employs TRBV6-6 and TRBJ1-1; D remains unclear. This CDR3 region has 13 residues. The ends were cut back, 5 bases at V and 6 bases at J, with 13 bases in the middle. From germline, CDR1 is MNHNY and CDR2 SVGAGI (reference sequence). This CDR3 reads CASSPGVEAEAFF. As DNA, the CDR3 is TGTGCCAGCAGTCCCGGCGTAGAAGCTGAAGCTTTCTTT.

This clonotype has at least ten counts. The chain couples TRBV7-2 to TRBJ1-4; 9 nucleotides align to TRBD1. With 1 base clipped from V and 7 bases from J, the junction kept 1 base outside the gene matches. The CDR3 contains 14 residues. Germline V gene lookup returns CDR1 SGHTA and CDR2 FQGNSA. In DNA form, the CDR3 reads TGTGCCAGCAGCTTAGGGACAGGGGTTGAAAAACTGTTTTTT. Translating it yields CASSLGTGVEKLFF.

This clonotype has a count of ten or more. The chain employs TRBV5-1 and TRBJ1-5; TRBD1 might be the D (6 bases). The CDR3 contains 16 residues. Deletions cut 4 bases from V and 3 bases from J, with 17 bases between. CDR1 and CDR2 from the germline V gene are SGHRS and YFSETQ. For the CDR3, the DNA is TGCGCCAGCAGCCCGATCCCGACAGGAACCAATCAGCCCCAGCATTTT. This translates into CASSPIPTGTNQPQHF.

This clonotype was counted many times. CDR3 loop: CASSWGSLGNSPLHF. Here the CDR3 DNA reads TGTGCCAGCAGTTGGGGGAGCTTGGGGAATTCACCCCTCCACTTT. The chain couples TRBV27 to TRBJ1-6, with D possibly being TRBD1 (5 bases). V was trimmed by 4 bases and J by 7 bases, leaving 14 bases between them. Germline V gene lookup returns CDR1 MNHEY and CDR2 SMNVEV (reference sequence). There are 15 residues in the CDR3.

This clonotype was seen ten or more times. This rearrangement joins TRBV20-1 to TRBJ1-1, with D perhaps TRBD1 (5 bases). The CDR3 runs 13 residues. Germline CDR1 reads DFQATT; CDR2 reads SNEGSKA (reference sequence). The V gene lost 4 bases and the J gene lost 0 bases, with 9 bases spanning the gap. The CDR3 protein is CSAMGELNTEAFF. The CDR3, as DNA: TGCAGTGCTATGGGGGAGTTGAACACTGAAGCTTTCTTT.

This clonotype came up many times. V is TRBV28 and J is TRBJ2-5, with a possible D match to TRBD1 (6 bases). There are 13 residues in the CDR3. Per germline, CDR1 MDHEN and CDR2 SYDVKM. V was shortened by 6 bases and J by 5 bases, with 13 bases between the two germline ends. CDR3 loop: CASSQQGSETQYF. CDR3 sequence (DNA): TGTGCCAGCAGCCAACAGGGATCGGAGACCCAGTACTTC.

This clonotype occurred many times. The V call is TRBV5-1, the J call TRBJ2-2, with TRBD1 matching 8 bases. V dropped 0 bases and J dropped 2; count of bases not matched to a gene: 9. CDR3 length equals 18 residues. The germline gives CDR1 SGHRS, CDR2 YFSETQ. The CDR3 loop is CASSLGQGALGNTGELFF. As DNA, the CDR3 is TGCGCCAGCAGCTTGGGGCAGGGGGCGCTTGGTAACACCGGGGAGCTGTTTTTT.

This clonotype has just a few counts. The chain couples TRBV20-1 to TRBJ2-5; maybe TRBD1 (6 bases). This CDR3 is built from 14 residues. Looked up from germline, CDR1 is DFQATT and CDR2 is SNEGSKA (reference sequence). V gave up 0 bases and J gave up 2 bases, with 10 bases separating them. In nucleotides, the CDR3 is TGCAGTGCTAGAGATCGTACAGGGCAAGAGACCCAGTACTTC. Its protein product is CSARDRTGQETQYF.

This clonotype was counted ten times or more. V is TRBV5-1 and J is TRBJ2-3; the D gene is possibly TRBD1 (5 bases). Germline loops: CDR1 SGHRS, CDR2 YFSETQ. There are 13 residues in the CDR3. Deletions cut 1 base from V and 5 bases from J, with 8 bases between. CDR3 DNA: TGCGCCAGCAGCTTGCAGGGTATAGATACGCAGTATTTT. Its translation is CASSLQGIDTQYF.

This clonotype has more than one count but fewer than ten. V and J are TRBV10-1 and TRBJ2-2, with TRBD1 matching 7 bases. Trimming removed 6 bases from V and 3 bases from J; junction bases left unmatched: 4. The germline gives CDR1 WNHNN, CDR2 SYGVQD (reference sequence). This CDR3 contains 14 residues. Here the CDR3 DNA reads TGCGCCAGCAGAGACAGGGTCGACACCGGGGAGCTGTTTTTT. Its translation is CASRDRVDTGELFF.

This clonotype showed up many times. The CDR3 protein is CSARAAREGEKLFF. The CDR3 region has the DNA TGCAGTGCTAGAGCTGCCAGGGAGGGTGAAAAACTGTTTTTT. The rearrangement links TRBV20-1 to TRBJ1-4, with D perhaps TRBD1 (5 bases). Looked up from germline, CDR1 is DFQATT and CDR2 is SNEGSKA (reference sequence). Trimming shortened V by 1 base and J by 7 bases, and 13 bases separated the two germline ends. CDR3 length: 14 amino acids.

This clonotype has ten or more counts. The V and J genes are TRBV7-7 and TRBJ2-5, with a possible D match to TRBD1 (7 bases). This CDR3 is 14 amino acids long. Deletions cut 6 bases from V and 2 bases from J, with 13 bases between. CDR1 SSHAT and CDR2 FNYEAQ come from the germline V gene (reference sequence). CDR3 sequence: CASSPAGGQETQYF. The CDR3 nucleotides read TGTGCCAGCAGTCCAGCAGGGGGGCAAGAGACCCAGTACTTC. The variable domain in full, with the rest retrieved from reference TRBV7-7 and TRBJ2-5, is GAGVSQSPRYKVTKRGQDVTLRCDPISSHATLYWYQQALGQGPEFLTYFNYEAQPDKSGLPSDRFSAERPEGSISTLTIQRTEQRDSAMYRCASSPAGGQETQYFGPGTRLLVL.

This clonotype was detected ten times or more. The V and J genes are TRBV28 and TRBJ2-3; a weak D match, TRBD1 (6 bases). Germline CDR1 MDHEN, CDR2 SYDVKM. The CDR3 is made up of 14 amino acids. The V gene lost 2 bases and the J gene lost 1 base, with 7 bases spanning the gap. The CDR3 DNA is TGTGCCAGCAGTTTAAAGGGGGGCACAGATACGCAGTATTTT. Amino acid sequence: CASSLKGGTDTQYF.

This clonotype was recorded many times. CDR3 loop: CASSLALAGVAGELFF. The CDR3 nucleotides are TGTGCCAGCAGCTTAGCTTTAGCGGGGGTCGCCGGGGAGCTGTTTTTT. The V call is TRBV7-2, the J call TRBJ2-2; 9 bases match TRBD2. Germline CDR1 reads SGHTA; CDR2 reads FQGNSA. CDR3 size: 16 residues. Losses at the gene ends were 0 bases for V and 6 bases for J; bases not matched to a gene: 5.

This clonotype was seen ten or more times. The V and J genes are TRBV6-5 and TRBJ1-2, with 8 bases identical to TRBD1. The CDR3 totals 14 residues. V shed 5 bases, J shed 4 bases, and the junction held 6 bases outside the gene matches. Germline V gene sequence: CDR1 MNHEY, CDR2 SVGAGI. CDR3 in DNA: TGTGCCAGCAGTAGGACAGGGCTGTTCTATGGCTACACCTTC. It specifies CASSRTGLFYGYTF.

This clonotype was seen ten or more times. V usage is TRBV4-3 and J usage is TRBJ2-1; 8 bases fit TRBD1. In germline, CDR1 is LGHNA, CDR2 YSLEER. V lost 5 bases to trimming and J lost 6 bases; unmatched junction nucleotides: 9. The CDR3 runs 15 residues. The chain's CDR3 is CASSLRTGLGNEQFF. The CDR3 DNA follows: TGCGCCAGCAGCTTGAGGACAGGGTTAGGCAATGAGCAGTTCTTC.

This clonotype came up many times. CDR3 in DNA: TGCGCCAGCACTTTGAGTGGACTAGCGGGGATTGAGACCCAGTACTTC. Translated: CASTLSGLAGIETQYF. The chain joins TRBV5-1 to TRBJ2-5; 12 bases are shared with TRBD2. The germline CDR1 and CDR2 sequences are SGHRS and YFSETQ. The length of the CDR3 is 16 residues. The V segment lost 6 bases and the J segment 5 bases; nucleotides outside the gene matches: 11. Complete variable domain (other parts from reference TRBV5-1 and TRBJ2-5): KAGVTQTPRYLIKTRGQQVTLSCSPISGHRSVSWYQQTPGQGLQFLFEYFSETQRNKGNFPGRFSGRQFSNSRSEMNVSTLELGDSALYLCASTLSGLAGIETQYFGPGTRLLVL.

This clonotype showed up many times. The genes are TRBV4-3 and TRBJ2-1, with a possible D match to TRBD2 (6 bases). The CDR3 runs 16 residues. The V end was cut by 1 base, the J end by 7 bases, with 17 bases between. Germline V gene lookup returns CDR1 LGHNA and CDR2 YSLEER. CDR3 amino acids: CASSQVGGGVLNEQFF. CDR3 in DNA: TGCGCCAGCAGCCAAGTGGGAGGCGGGGTCTTAAATGAGCAGTTCTTC.

In its sample, this clonotype was seen many times. V and J are TRBV3-1 and TRBJ1-1; no reliable D call. V gave up 0 bases and J gave up 1 base, with 9 bases separating them. The CDR3 extends over 15 amino acids. In germline, CDR1 is LGHDT, CDR2 YNNKEL (reference sequence). The CDR3 loop is CASSQDGLPNTEAFF. The CDR3 DNA is TGTGCCAGCAGCCAAGACGGCCTTCCGAACACTGAAGCTTTCTTT.

This clonotype came up many times. The V gene is TRBV5-1, the J gene TRBJ1-6, with D possibly being TRBD1 (5 bases). Trimming left V 2 bases short and J 8 bases short, with 14 bases between. The CDR3 is 15 residues long. The germline gives CDR1 SGHRS, CDR2 YFSETQ. The chain's CDR3 is CASSFYQGGDSPLHF. DNA for the CDR3: TGCGCCAGCAGCTTTTATCAGGGTGGCGATTCACCCCTCCACTTT.

This clonotype was seen ten or more times. The V and J genes are TRBV6-2 or TRBV6-3 and TRBJ1-5; possibly TRBD1 for D (6 bases). CDR1 is MNHEY, CDR2 SVGEGT, per germline. This CDR3 has 15 residues. The germline V and J ends were trimmed by 2 bases and 6 bases, with 14 bases remaining between them. DNA for the CDR3: TGTGCCAGCAGTTACCCGGGGGGCGTGAGTCAGCCCCAGCATTTT. It specifies CASSYPGGVSQPQHF.

This clonotype occurred many times. The chain combines TRBV7-2 with TRBJ2-2; 9 nucleotides agree with TRBD1. Germline V gene lookup returns CDR1 SGHTA and CDR2 FQGNSA. The CDR3 consists of 15 residues. Trimming at V came to 2 bases and at J to 6 bases, leaving 4 bases not matched to a gene. CDR3 amino acids: CASSLLTGGSGELFF. CDR3 sequence (DNA): TGTGCCAGCAGCTTATTGACAGGGGGATCCGGGGAGCTGTTTTTT. The whole variable domain, filled in from reference TRBV7-2 and TRBJ2-2, reads GAGVSQSPSNKVTEKGKDVELRCDPISGHTALYWYRQSLGQGLEFLIYFQGNSAPDKSGLPSDRFSAERTGGSVSTLTIQRTQQEDSAVYLCASSLLTGGSGELFFGEGSRLTVL.